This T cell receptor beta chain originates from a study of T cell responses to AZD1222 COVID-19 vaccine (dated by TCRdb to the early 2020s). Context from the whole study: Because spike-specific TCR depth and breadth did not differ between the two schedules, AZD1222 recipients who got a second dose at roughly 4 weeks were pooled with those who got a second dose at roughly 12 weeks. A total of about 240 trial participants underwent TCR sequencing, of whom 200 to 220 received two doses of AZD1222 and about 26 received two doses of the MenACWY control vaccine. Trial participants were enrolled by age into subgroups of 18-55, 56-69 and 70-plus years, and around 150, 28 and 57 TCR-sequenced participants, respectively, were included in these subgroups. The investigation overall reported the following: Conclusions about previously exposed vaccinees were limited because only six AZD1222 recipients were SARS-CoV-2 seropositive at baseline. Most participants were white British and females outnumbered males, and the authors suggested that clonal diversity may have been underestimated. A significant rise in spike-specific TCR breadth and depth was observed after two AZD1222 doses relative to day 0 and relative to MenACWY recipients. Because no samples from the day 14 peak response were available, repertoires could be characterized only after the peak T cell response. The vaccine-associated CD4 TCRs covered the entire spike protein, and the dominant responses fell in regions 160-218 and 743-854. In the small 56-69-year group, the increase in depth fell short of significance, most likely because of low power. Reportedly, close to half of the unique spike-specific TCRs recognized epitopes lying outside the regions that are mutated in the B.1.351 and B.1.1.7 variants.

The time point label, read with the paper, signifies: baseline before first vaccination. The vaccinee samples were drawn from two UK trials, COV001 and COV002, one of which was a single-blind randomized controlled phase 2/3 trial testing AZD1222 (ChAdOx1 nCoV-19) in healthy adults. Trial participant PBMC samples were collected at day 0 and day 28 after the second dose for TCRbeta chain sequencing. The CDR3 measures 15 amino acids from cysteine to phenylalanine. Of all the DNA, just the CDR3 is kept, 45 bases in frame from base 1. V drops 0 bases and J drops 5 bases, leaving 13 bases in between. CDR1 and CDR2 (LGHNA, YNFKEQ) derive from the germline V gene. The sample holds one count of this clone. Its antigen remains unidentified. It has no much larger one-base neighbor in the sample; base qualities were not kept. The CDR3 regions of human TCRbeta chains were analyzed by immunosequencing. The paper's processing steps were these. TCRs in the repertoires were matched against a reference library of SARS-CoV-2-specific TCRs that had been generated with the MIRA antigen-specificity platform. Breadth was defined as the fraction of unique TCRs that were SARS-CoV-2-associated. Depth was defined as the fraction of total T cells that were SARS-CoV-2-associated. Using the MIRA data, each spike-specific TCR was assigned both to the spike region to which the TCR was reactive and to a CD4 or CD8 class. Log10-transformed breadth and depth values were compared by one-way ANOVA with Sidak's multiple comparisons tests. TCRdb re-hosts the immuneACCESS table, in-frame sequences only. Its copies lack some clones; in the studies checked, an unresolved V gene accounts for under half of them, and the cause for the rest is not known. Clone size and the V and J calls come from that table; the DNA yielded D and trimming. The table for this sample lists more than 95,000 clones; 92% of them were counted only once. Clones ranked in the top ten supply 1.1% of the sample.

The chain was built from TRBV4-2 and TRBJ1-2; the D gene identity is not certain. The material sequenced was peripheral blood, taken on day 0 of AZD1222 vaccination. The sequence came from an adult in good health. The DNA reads TGTGCCAGCAGCCAAGATCACAGCGTACGTTATGGCTACACCTTC. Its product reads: CASSQDHSVRYGYTF.